This T cell receptor beta chain was captured in a study of blood T cell repertoires in COVID-19. Across the study: The United States, Italy and Spain provided the acute and convalescent COVID-19 samples.

This study enrolled people aged about 18 to 100 from about two dozen US geographic areas. Participant-reported clinical history was the basis for cohort assignment. Original processing methods: Cell counts per sample came from amplifying reference gene primers. Clones were read by immunoSEQ multiplex PCR, and TCRdb kept only the in-frame ones, dropping some. The D gene and trimming were derived from the DNA, and the V and J assignments and clone size from that table. This table has under 450,000 clones, around 87% appearing once. V lost 4 bases and J lost 1, with 10 bases in between. Germline CDR1 SGHAT, CDR2 FQNNGV. This CDR3 spans 14 amino acids.

V and J are TRBV11-2 and TRBJ1-1; D perhaps matches TRBD1 (6 bases). Sequenced material: PBMCs or T cells enriched from blood (not recorded which). The receptor's source is a man aged 25-45 years who had recovered from COVID-19. Here the CDR3 reads CASSYGQTNTEAFF. CDR3 sequence (DNA): TGTGCCAGCAGCTACGGACAGACGAACACTGAAGCTTTCTTT.